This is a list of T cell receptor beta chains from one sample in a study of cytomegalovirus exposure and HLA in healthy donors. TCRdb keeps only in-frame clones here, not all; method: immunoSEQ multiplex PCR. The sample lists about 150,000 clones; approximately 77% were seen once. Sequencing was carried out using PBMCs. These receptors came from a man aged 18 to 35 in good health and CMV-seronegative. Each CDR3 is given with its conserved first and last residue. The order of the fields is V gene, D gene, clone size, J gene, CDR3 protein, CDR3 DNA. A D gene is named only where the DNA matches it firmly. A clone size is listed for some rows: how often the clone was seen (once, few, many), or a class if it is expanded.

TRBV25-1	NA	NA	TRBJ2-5	CASSDSGTQETQYF	TGTGCCAGCAGTGACTCCGGGACACAAGAGACCCAGTACTTC
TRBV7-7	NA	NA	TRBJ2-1	CASSPITPSLSYNEQFF	TGTGCCAGCAGCCCTATAACGCCGAGCCTCTCCTACAATGAGCAGTTCTTC
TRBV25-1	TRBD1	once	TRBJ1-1	CASSEWDRGVTEAFF	TGTGCCAGCAGTGAATGGGACAGGGGAGTCACTGAAGCTTTCTTT
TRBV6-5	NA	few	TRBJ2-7	CASSYFNEQYF	TGTGCCAGCAGTTACTTCAACGAGCAGTACTTC
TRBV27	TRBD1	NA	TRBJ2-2	CASRDRGSFANTGELFF	TGTGCCAGCCGGGACAGGGGTTCCTTCGCGAACACCGGGGAGCTGTTTTTT
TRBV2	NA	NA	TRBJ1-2	CASSEQGTGYTF	TGTGCCAGCAGTGAACAGGGAACGGGCTACACCTTC
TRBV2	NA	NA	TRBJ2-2	CAIGRGASSDTGELFF	TGTGCCATCGGCCGGGGGGCCTCAAGTGACACCGGGGAGCTGTTTTTT
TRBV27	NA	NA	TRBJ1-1	CASSLLGGGNTEAFF	TGTGCCAGCAGTTTACTCGGGGGGGGGAACACTGAAGCTTTCTTT
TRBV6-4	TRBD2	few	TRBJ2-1	CASSDSSGSSNEQFF	TGTGCCAGCAGTGACTCAAGCGGGAGCTCCAATGAGCAGTTCTTC
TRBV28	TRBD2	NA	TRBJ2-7	CASSLNRRASGTYEQYF	TGTGCCAGCAGTTTAAATCGGAGGGCTAGCGGTACCTACGAGCAGTACTTC
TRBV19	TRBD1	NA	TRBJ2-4	CATSRDRGRLGGSKNIQYF	TGTGCCACCTCCCGGGACAGGGGGCGTTTAGGGGGCTCCAAAAACATTCAGTACTTC
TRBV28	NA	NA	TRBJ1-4	CASTLGGREEKLFF	TGTGCCAGCACCCTGGGGGGAAGGGAGGAAAAACTGTTTTTT
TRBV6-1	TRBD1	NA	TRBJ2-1	CASKTGSYNEQFF	TGTGCCAGCAAGACAGGGTCCTACAATGAGCAGTTCTTC
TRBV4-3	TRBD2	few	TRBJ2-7	CASSQALAGGPYEQYF	TGCGCCAGCAGCCAAGCCCTAGCGGGGGGCCCTTACGAGCAGTACTTC
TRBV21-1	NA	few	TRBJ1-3	CASSKIDTGNTIYF	TGTGCCAGCAGCAAAATAGACACGGGAAACACCATATATTTT
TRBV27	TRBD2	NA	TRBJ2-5	CASSLSWEGETQYF	TGTGCCAGCAGTTTATCCTGGGAGGGGGAGACCCAGTACTTC
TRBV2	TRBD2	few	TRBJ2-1	CASSGWTSGYNEQFF	TGTGCCAGCAGTGGGTGGACTAGCGGCTACAATGAGCAGTTCTTC
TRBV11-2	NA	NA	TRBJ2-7	CASSLTGTGEQYF	TGTGCCAGCAGCTTAACGGGTACAGGGGAGCAGTACTTC
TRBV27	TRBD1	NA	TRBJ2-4	CASSRGTDRSVAKNIQYF	TGTGCCAGCAGCCGTGGGACAGATAGGTCGGTGGCCAAAAACATTCAGTACTTC
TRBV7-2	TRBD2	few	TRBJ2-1	CASSSVAGSSYNEQFF	TGTGCCAGCAGCTCCGTAGCGGGCAGCTCCTACAATGAGCAGTTCTTC
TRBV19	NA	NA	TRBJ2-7	CASSIAAKTGEQYF	TGTGCCAGTAGCATAGCGGCGAAAACGGGCGAGCAGTACTTC
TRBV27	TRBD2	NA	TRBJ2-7	CASSLGTTYEQYF	TGTGCCAGCAGTTTGGGGACTACCTACGAGCAGTACTTC
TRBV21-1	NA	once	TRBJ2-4	CASSKGRGSLREGVLAKNIQYF	TGTGCCAGCAGCAAAGGGAGGGGATCTCTACGGGAGGGGGTTCTAGCCAAAAACATTCAGTACTTC
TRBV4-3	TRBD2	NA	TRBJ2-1	CASSPRGTSGPSSYNEQFF	TGCGCCAGCAGCCCCAGAGGGACTAGCGGGCCCAGCTCCTACAATGAGCAGTTCTTC
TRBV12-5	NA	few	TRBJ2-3	CASGPLTRWAQYF	TGTGCTAGTGGTCCCCTGACTAGATGGGCGCAGTATTTT
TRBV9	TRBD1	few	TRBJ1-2	CASSNFPGQGAIGNYGYTF	TGTGCCAGCAGCAATTTCCCGGGACAGGGGGCAATAGGTAACTATGGCTACACCTTC
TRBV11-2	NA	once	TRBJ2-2	CASSLQAGELFF	TGTGCCAGCAGCTTGCAGGCCGGGGAGCTGTTTTTT
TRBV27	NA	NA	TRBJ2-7	CASSPKGGSYEQYF	TGTGCCAGCAGTCCTAAAGGGGGCTCCTACGAGCAGTACTTC
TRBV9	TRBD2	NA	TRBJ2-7	CASSPAKAGGQWEQYF	TGTGCCAGCAGTCCCGCGAAGGCGGGAGGACAGTGGGAGCAGTACTTC
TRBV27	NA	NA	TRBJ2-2	CASSLRAAGELFF	TGTGCCAGCAGTTTGAGGGCGGCCGGGGAGCTGTTTTTT
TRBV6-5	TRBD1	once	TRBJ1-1	CASSWTGNTEAFF	TGTGCCAGCAGTTGGACAGGGAACACTGAAGCTTTCTTT
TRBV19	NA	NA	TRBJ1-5	CASTGQNQPQHF	TGTGCCAGCACCGGACAGAATCAGCCCCAGCATTTT
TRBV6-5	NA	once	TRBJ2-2	CASSYIPGELFF	TGTGCCAGCAGTTATATCCCCGGGGAGCTGTTTTTT
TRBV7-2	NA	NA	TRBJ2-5	CASSLEGTPETQYF	TGTGCCAGCAGCTTAGAAGGGACACCCGAGACCCAGTACTTC
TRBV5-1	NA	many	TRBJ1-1	CASSLAMEMNTEAFF	TGCGCCAGCAGCTTGGCTATGGAGATGAACACTGAAGCTTTCTTT
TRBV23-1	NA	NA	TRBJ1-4	CASSHHSQGETNEKLFF	TGCGCCAGCAGTCATCATTCACAGGGTGAAACTAATGAAAAACTGTTTTTT
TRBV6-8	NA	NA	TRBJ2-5	CASSWGLGETQYF	TGTGCCAGCAGTTGGGGGCTGGGAGAGACCCAGTACTTC
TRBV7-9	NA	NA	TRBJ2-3	CASTLTDTQYF	TGTGCCAGCACCCTTACAGATACGCAGTATTTT
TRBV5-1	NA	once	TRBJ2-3	CASSPVLTDTQYF	TGCGCCAGCAGCCCGGTCCTCACAGATACGCAGTATTTT
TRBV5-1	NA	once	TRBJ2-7	CASSLEPESSYEQYF	TGCGCCAGCAGCTTGGAACCGGAGAGCTCCTACGAGCAGTACTTC
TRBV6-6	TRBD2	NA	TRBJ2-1	CASGRREGMENEQFF	TGTGCCAGCGGACGGCGGGAGGGCATGGAAAATGAGCAGTTCTTC
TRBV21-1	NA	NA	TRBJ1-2	CASSPGEGPGEGYTF	TGTGCCAGCAGCCCTGGAGAGGGGCCGGGGGAAGGCTACACCTTC